The T cell receptor (beta chain) described here comes from a study of T cell responses to AZD1222 COVID-19 vaccine. Notes on the study in general: A rise in Spike-specific TCR breadth and depth followed two AZD1222 doses. Among spike-specific TCRs, nearly half reportedly target unmutated variant regions. There were mostly white British donors and more females than males, and clonal diversity was possibly underestimated.

The V end was cut by 5 bases, the J end by 8 bases, with 15 bases between. This CDR3 has 13 residues. By proportion, this clone is medium-sized (0.01 to 0.1%). The target antigen is unknown. Pooled samples include second doses given at about 4 or 12 weeks. The assay was immunoSEQ multiplex PCR, and TCRdb's table has in-frame clones only and misses some. The table has some 93,000 clones, approximately 90% seen once. This specimen was peripheral blood, taken 28 days after the second AZD1222 dose. The chain is built from TRBV12-3 or TRBV12-4 and TRBJ1-2; a weak D match, TRBD1 (6 bases). The receptor comes from an adult who received the AZD1222 COVID-19 vaccine. Here the CDR3 DNA reads TGTGCCAGCAGTCATGGGGGCGCCACGGGCTACACCTTC. Translating it yields CASSHGGATGYTF.